This TCR beta chain was recorded in a study of shared clonotypes between healthy human individuals (dated by TCRdb to 2020 to 2021). Describing the broader study: Three men and a couple of women, aged 18 to 49 years, made up the cohort. For each donor, CD4 naive and CD4 memory were each given three plates, CD8 naive was given two plates, and CD8 memory was given one plate. To estimate repertoire size and how much clonotype sharing occurs between individuals, the study deeply sequenced the blood TCR repertoires of 4 to 6 healthy adults. Each donor's leukapheresis produced roughly between roughly 0.85 and 10 billion PBMCs. Libraries were prepared and TCR repertoires were sequenced by different laboratories using diverse techniques, in order to increase sequencing depth and limit assay-specific biases. The paper's findings and limits, for the study overall: Sampling was limited to blood, and TCR repertoires in tissue likely differ from TCR repertoires in blood. Rarefaction of sorted-subset datasets indicated incomplete sequencing despite the large sequencing depth. Pairwise subsampling indicated that sequencing depth was expected to affect the degree of clonotype sharing among donors. The small number of donors limited the genetic and exposure-history diversity represented. Compared with non-shared clonotypes, clonotypes shared by all four sorted-subset donors had higher generation probabilities. About 5% of naive CD4, 3.5% of naive CD8, roughly 2.4% of memory CD4, and 0.35% to 0.4% of memory CD8 clonotypes were shared across a few donors. Estimated clonotype richness was generally larger for naive than for memory subsets.

Using the deep immunoSEQ assay, multiplex PCR amplified TCR CDR3 regions from genomic DNA. Extracted genomic DNA from each cell subset was distributed evenly across all wells of several immunoSEQ 96-well plates, and each plate was treated as a replicate. For sorted subsets, approximately 210 ng genomic DNA, equal to tens of thousands of T cell genomes, was loaded into each replicate PCR. The purified libraries were quantified using a Qubit 3.0 fluorometer, sized with a Bioanalyzer 2100, and then quantified again using the KAPA Library Quantification kit. Every immunoSEQ 96-well plate was sequenced on a dedicated single-read 150-cycle Illumina NextSeq 550 flow cell. Regarding the original processing steps: The immunoSEQ output contained only junctional sequences without quality scores, so filtering could not match that applied to full-length reads. Sequences were annotated with PyIR, a Python wrapper for IgBLAST v1.9, and V/J genes and CDR3 were assigned using IMGT germline references. Reads were filtered out if the reads had weak V/J assignments (E-value above 1e-6), no CDR3, stop codons, out-of-frame junctions, or ambiguous translated residues. A V3J clonotype was defined by an identical inferred V gene, J gene, and CDR3 amino acid sequence. To compute the percentage overlap between repertoires, the number of shared unique clonotypes was divided by the size of the smaller repertoire. Repertoire richness was assessed with RTK rarefaction, the Chao1 estimator, and Recon v2.1 estimates of unobserved clonotypes. For all TCRbeta clonotypes obtained by the gDNA method from a handful of donors, generation probabilities were computed with OLGA. In TCRdb, the immuneACCESS table is reduced to in-frame sequences with V and J assigned. These tables do not hold every clone; where another copy was compared, an unresolved V gene accounts for under half, and the others remain unexplained. Clone size and the V and J calls come from that table; the DNA yielded D and trimming. In all, the sample holds about 2.4 million clones, and just over 90% of those were seen once. The top ten hold 0.14% of the sample.

The donors were healthy, HIV-negative adults with no recently reported acute infections or vaccinations. Every donor was a Caucasian adult residing in Nashville, Tennessee, USA. CD4+ T cells were enriched by magnetic negative selection; naive cells were then positively selected on CD45RA, and the negative fraction formed the memory subset. Blood was obtained by leukapheresis, after which PBMCs were separated by Ficoll-Histopaque density gradient centrifugation and cryopreserved in liquid nitrogen vapor phase. Purity and quantity of every magnetically sorted T cell population were checked by analytical flow cytometry. Genomic DNA was isolated from each sorted fraction and quantified by UV absorbance on a Nanodrop 2000c. The CDR3 sequence holds 14 residues, the cysteine and phenylalanine included. Only CDR3 DNA is held: 42 bases, read in frame from base 1. V is cut back by 6 bases and J by 2 bases, with 5 bases in the junction unmatched. From a lookup of the germline V gene, CDR1 and CDR2 are MDHEN and SYDVKM.

Concerning this clone: The antigen this receptor binds is unknown. Within one base of it there is no much larger clone, and no base qualities were kept. Other DNA sequences of this sample code for an identical CDR3.

The TCR sequence derives from a man aged 18 to 30 in good health. What was sequenced was naive CD4+ T cells sorted from blood. The cell subset or site label for this specimen denotes: CD45RA+ positively selected. The chain is made from TRBV28 and TRBJ1-1, and 8 junctional nucleotides match TRBD1. The CDR3 reads CASSSTGANTEAFF. The DNA is TGTGCCAGCAGCTCGACAGGGGCTAACACTGAAGCTTTCTTT.